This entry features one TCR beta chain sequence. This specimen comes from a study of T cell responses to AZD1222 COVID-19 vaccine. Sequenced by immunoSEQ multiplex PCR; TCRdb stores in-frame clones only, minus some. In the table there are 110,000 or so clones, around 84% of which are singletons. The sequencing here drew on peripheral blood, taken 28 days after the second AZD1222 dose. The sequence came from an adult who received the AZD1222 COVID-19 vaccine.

The DNA for the CDR3 is TGTGCCAGCAGCTTAGAGCGGCGGATGAGCTCCTATAATTCACCCCTCCACTTT. Translated: CASSLERRMSSYNSPLHF. The genes are TRBV11-2 and TRBJ1-6; the D is unclear. CDR3 size: 18 residues. Trimming shortened V by 0 bases and J by 0 bases, and 12 bases separated the two germline ends. Per the germline V gene, CDR1 is SGHAT and CDR2 is FQNNGV.